The text below deals with one T cell receptor beta chain. This entry comes from a study of cytotoxic CD8 clonotypes in ibrutinib-treated CLL. For TCR beta libraries, about 2 micrograms of genomic DNA were obtained from cryopreserved PBMCs. Some clones are missing from TCRdb's copy, which holds only in-frame ones; the method was immunoSEQ multiplex PCR. Of about 130,000 clones in the sample, 79% were seen once. Germline V CDR1 and CDR2: LNHDA, SQIVND (reference sequence). CDR3 length: 15 amino acids. The germline V and J ends were trimmed by 3 bases and 6 bases, with 14 bases remaining between them. The chain employs TRBV19 and TRBJ1-4, with a weak D call TRBD1 (5 bases). The sequenced sample was PBMCs, obtained after 12 months of ibrutinib treatment. The sequence came from a human donor with chronic lymphocytic leukemia. CDR3 in DNA: TGTGCCAGTAGTATGCGGGGACGGCATTATGAAAAACTGTTTTTT. Translation: CASSMRGRHYEKLFF.